Each of the 29 T cell receptor beta chains below was sequenced from the same sample in a study of blood T cells in healthy people across ages. The second PCR ran about 6 to 12 cycles with a sample-barcoded 5' primer and J-beta primers. TCRdb itself ran the 5' RACE reads through MiXCR, one entry per CDR3 protein. The table has approximately 800,000 distinct CDR3 sequences, around a quarter seen once; the top ten hold less than 3.5%. These sequences were also reported in another study, on T cells of mothers and their children.

The specimen was blood. The source of these receptors is a boy aged 5 to 17 in good health.

The J gene is TRBJ2-5, the V gene TRBV29-1; 7 positions agree with TRBD2. The ends lost 4 bases at V and 2 bases at J; junction bases unmatched: 4. From germline, CDR1 is SQVTM and CDR2 ANQGSEA. This CDR3 region has 13 residues. CDR3 sequence (DNA): TGCAGCGTTGGGGGAGGGCGGCAAGAGACCCAGTACTTC. This encodes CSVGGGRQETQYF.

The rearrangement links TRBV18 to TRBJ2-1; D is ambiguous. Trimming pared 5 bases from V and 5 bases from J, leaving 10 bases between. CDR1 is KGHSH and CDR2 is LQKENI in the germline V gene. The CDR3 covers 13 residues. CDR3 sequence reads: CASSSTWNNEQFF. As DNA, the CDR3 is TGTGCCAGCTCAAGTACCTGGAACAATGAGCAGTTCTTC. Full variable domain (missing parts from reference TRBV18 and TRBJ2-1): NAGVMQNPRHLVRRRGQEARLRCSPMKGHSHVYWYRQLPEEGLKFMVYLQKENIIDESGMPKERFSAEFPKEGPSILRIQQVVRGDSAAYFCASSSTWNNEQFFGPGTRLTVL.

The chain has TRBV4-1 and TRBJ2-1, with TRBD2 matching over 8 bases. The J call could be wrong; TRBJ2-5 is a better fit for the DNA end. Looked up from germline, CDR1 is MGHRA and CDR2 is YSYEKL. This CDR3 region has 15 residues. The CDR3 nucleotides read TGCGCCAGCAGCCCCGGGCGGGGGGAGTGGGAGACCCAGTACTTC. This codes for CASSPGRGEWETQYF.

This clonotype has a handful of counts. This chain uses TRBV5-1 with TRBJ2-1; 8 nucleotides match TRBD1. Germline values: CDR1 SGHRS, CDR2 YFSETQ. The CDR3 has 14 amino acids. The V segment lost 6 bases and the J segment 5 bases; nucleotides outside the gene matches: 7. The CDR3 protein is CASIQGQADNEQFF. CDR3 nucleotide sequence: TGCGCCAGCATTCAGGGACAGGCAGACAATGAGCAGTTCTTC. Variable domain in full (rest from reference TRBV5-1 and TRBJ2-1): KAGVTQTPRYLIKTRGQQVTLSCSPISGHRSVSWYQQTPGQGLQFLFEYFSETQRNKGNFPGRFSGRQFSNSRSEMNVSTLELGDSALYLCASIQGQADNEQFFGPGTRLTVL.

The rearrangement uses TRBV2 and TRBJ2-1; TRBD2 agrees at 10 bases. The end of the DNA is better explained by TRBJ2-7, so the J call may be wrong. The CDR3 contains 15 residues. The germline V gene has CDR1 SNHLY and CDR2 FYNNEI. For the CDR3, the DNA is TGTGCCAGCAGTTCCCGGACTAGCGGCTCCTACGAGCAGTACTTC. Amino acids: CASSSRTSGSYEQYF.

The chain has TRBV20-1 and TRBJ1-6, with 8 bases fitting TRBD1. The CDR3 consists of 19 residues. V shed 0 bases, J shed 5 bases, and the junction held 15 bases outside the gene matches. In germline, CDR1 is DFQATT, CDR2 SNEGSKA (reference sequence). CDR3 in DNA: TGCAGTGCTAGAGAGATCGGGGGGTGGGACAGGAGAAATAATTCACCCCTCCACTTT. Its protein is CSAREIGGWDRRNNSPLHF.

This clonotype was seen a few times. The V gene is TRBV5-1, the J gene TRBJ2-5; the D gene is possibly TRBD2 (6 bases). V was shortened by 4 bases and J by 3 bases, with 16 bases between the two germline ends. Per germline, CDR1 SGHRS and CDR2 YFSETQ. The CDR3 contains 15 residues. The CDR3 sequence is CASSLGTPPEETQYF. The CDR3 DNA reads TGCGCCAGCAGCCTCGGGACTCCCCCCGAAGAGACCCAGTACTTC.

This chain uses TRBV9 with TRBJ1-1, with D uncertain. Germline lookup yields CDR1 SGDLS and CDR2 YYNGEE. V lost 1 base, J lost 0 bases, and 13 bases lay in between. The CDR3 extends over 16 amino acids. The CDR3: CASSVSTGQLNTEAFF. For the CDR3, the DNA is TGTGCCAGCAGCGTAAGCACCGGGCAGTTGAACACTGAAGCTTTCTTT. Together with reference TRBV9 and TRBJ1-1, the CDR3 gives the full variable domain: DSGVTQTPKHLITATGQRVTLRCSPRSGDLSVYWYQQSLDQGLQFLIQYYNGEERAKGNILERFSAQQFPDLHSELNLSSLELGDSALYFCASSVSTGQLNTEAFFGQGTRLTVV.

J is TRBJ2-2 and V is TRBV4-1; D might be TRBD1 (5 bases). The CDR3 runs to 15 residues. The germline gives CDR1 MGHRA, CDR2 YSYEKL. V was trimmed by 2 bases and J by 4 bases, leaving 11 bases between them. The CDR3 nucleotides read TGCGCCAGCAGCCAAAGTGGGGCCGGCACCGGGGAGCTGTTTTTT. Protein: CASSQSGAGTGELFF.

This clonotype was picked up a small number of times. The chain combines TRBV3-1 with TRBJ2-7; 11 bases are a match to TRBD2. CDR3 size: 14 residues. With V trimmed by 2 bases and J by 12 bases, 9 bases remained unmatched. Germline V gene lookup returns CDR1 LGHDT and CDR2 YNNKEL (reference sequence). The chain's CDR3 is CASSQLAGGNSPYF. In DNA form, the CDR3 reads TGTGCCAGCAGCCAACTAGCGGGGGGCAACTCCCCGTACTTC.

This clonotype showed up just a few times. CDR3 sequence: CASRPTGGSVSYNEQFF. The DNA for the CDR3 is TGTGCCAGCAGGCCGACTGGGGGCTCGGTTTCGTACAATGAGCAGTTCTTC. The chain combines TRBV7-2 with TRBJ2-1; a possible D gene is TRBD1 (6 bases). The CDR3 has 17 amino acids. The V end lost 6 bases, the J end lost 4 bases, and 22 bases lay between the germline ends. Germline CDR1 is SGHTA and CDR2 is FQGNSA.

This clonotype was seen ten or more times. The CDR3 DNA reads as TGTGCCAGCAGCAGCAGCTATAATTCACCCCTCCACTTT. This sequence encodes CASSSSYNSPLHF. The rearrangement uses TRBV7-9 and TRBJ1-6, with unresolved D. The CDR3 spans 13 residues. V shed 5 bases and J shed 3 bases, with 5 bases lying between them. Germline assignment: CDR1 SEHNR and CDR2 FQNEAQ (reference sequence).

The chain employs TRBV15 and TRBJ1-4; 10 bases line up with TRBD1. The CDR3 length is 14 residues. Germline lookup yields CDR1 LNHNV and CDR2 YYDKDF (reference sequence). Trimming cost V 3 bases and J 10 bases; bases outside gene matches: 5. CDR3 in DNA: TGTGCCACCAGCAGTGGACAGGGGGTCCGAAAACTGTTTTTT. Amino acids: CATSSGQGVRKLFF.

This clonotype has only a few counts. The chain links TRBV12-3 or TRBV12-4 to TRBJ1-2, with D perhaps matching TRBD1 (6 bases). The CDR3 consists of 14 residues. V was clipped by 6 bases and J by 2 bases, with 13 bases between them. CDR3 in amino acids: CASRGTGTNYGYTF. The CDR3 DNA sequence: TGTGCCAGCAGGGGTACAGGGACCAACTATGGCTACACCTTC.

As for this clonotype: A junction boundary mismatches the germline segment, possibly from a read error. The chain joins TRBV12-3 or TRBV12-4 to TRBJ2-5; maybe TRBD2 (6 bases). The CDR3 consists of 14 residues. CDR3 coding DNA: TGCGCCAGCAGTTTCGGGACGGACTACAATGAGCAGCTCTTC. Its protein is CASSFGTDYNEQLF.

The rearrangement links TRBV6-1 to TRBJ1-4; weak D call: TRBD1 (6 bases). The CDR3 covers 16 residues. V shed 6 bases and J shed 2 bases, with 16 bases lying between them. Germline CDR1 MNHNS, CDR2 SASEGT. This CDR3 reads CASSRFGGDTNEKLFF. DNA for the CDR3: TGTGCCAGCAGCCGCTTTGGGGGCGATACTAATGAAAAACTGTTTTTT.

J is TRBJ2-3 and V is TRBV27; D remains unclear. Trimming removed 7 bases at V and 1 base at J, with 21 bases between. Per the germline V gene, CDR1 is MNHEY and CDR2 is SMNVEV (reference sequence). The CDR3 covers 17 residues. CDR3: CASNPGGWYVGTDTQYF. Written as DNA, the CDR3 is TGTGCCAGCAACCCAGGCGGATGGTACGTCGGCACAGATACGCAGTATTTT.

This clonotype was seen repeatedly, ten times or more. This rearrangement joins TRBV4-1 to TRBJ2-6; D possibly corresponds to TRBD1 (5 bases). CDR3 size: 17 residues. CDR1 is MGHRA, CDR2 YSYEKL, per germline. V was cut by 0 bases and J by 0 bases, with 9 bases left in between. The CDR3 reads CASSQEGVSSGANVLTF. CDR3 nucleotide sequence: TGCGCCAGCAGCCAAGAAGGGGTGAGCTCTGGGGCCAACGTCCTGACTTTC.

This clonotype showed up just a few times. The genes are TRBV29-1 and TRBJ2-7; 8 nucleotides agree with TRBD1. The CDR3 sequence is 13 residues long. Germline CDR1 SQVTM, CDR2 ANQGSEA. Losses at the gene ends were 7 bases for V and 1 base for J; bases not matched to a gene: 6. The CDR3 loop is CSAEGTGSYEQYF. CDR3 in DNA: TGCAGCGCCGAGGGGACAGGATCCTACGAGCAGTACTTC.

This chain connects TRBV29-1 to TRBJ2-2, with D possibly matching TRBD1 (6 bases). CDR1 is SQVTM, CDR2 ANQGSEA, per germline. The length of the CDR3 is 14 residues. Trimming cost V 4 bases and J 7 bases, with 16 bases left between them. The DNA of the CDR3 is TGCAGCGTTGCGGTGGGGGCGGCCGACGGGGAGCTGTTTTTT. Translation: CSVAVGAADGELFF.

This chain connects TRBV5-1 to TRBJ2-5; 9 nucleotides match TRBD2. Germline assignment: CDR1 SGHRS and CDR2 YFSETQ. CDR3 length equals 17 residues. J was trimmed by 1 base and V by 1 base; bases with no gene match: 8. CDR3 in DNA: TGCGCCAGCAGCTTGTGGTCTCTGCGGGGGGGCCAAGAGACCCAGTACTTC. Protein: CASSLWSLRGGQETQYF.

This chain connects TRBV12-3 or TRBV12-4 to TRBJ1-6, with 7 bases fitting TRBD1. Trimming at V came to 6 bases and at J to 7 bases, leaving 6 bases not matched to a gene. The length of the CDR3 is 14 residues. CDR3 nucleotide sequence: TGTGCCAGCAGATTACGGGACAGAAATTCACCCCTCCACTTT. Amino acid sequence: CASRLRDRNSPLHF.

The table lists this clonotype with a count of one. The V call is TRBV12-3 or TRBV12-4, the J call TRBJ2-3; TRBD2 is a possible D gene (5 bases). This CDR3 is built from 14 residues. The germline V and J ends were trimmed by 5 bases and 7 bases, with 16 bases remaining between them. CDR3 amino acids: CASSPHLSDHTQYF. Here the CDR3 DNA reads TGTGCCAGCAGTCCGCATCTTAGCGACCATACGCAGTATTTT.

This clonotype was observed a handful of times. The chain combines TRBV7-6 with TRBJ2-3, with D uncertain. Germline-derived CDR1 and CDR2 are SGHVS and FNYEAQ. The V and J ends lost 8 bases and 2 bases respectively, with 8 bases between them. The CDR3 length is 12 residues. The CDR3 bases are TGTGCCAGCGGCTCGACCACAGATACGCAGTATTTT. Translated, it gives CASGSTTDTQYF.

This clonotype was detected only a few times. The J gene is TRBJ2-3, the V gene TRBV5-1; D is uncertain. Per the germline V gene, CDR1 is SGHRS and CDR2 is YFSETQ. The CDR3 consists of 13 residues. Deletions cut 4 bases from V and 4 bases from J, with 10 bases between. In DNA, the CDR3 is TGCGCCAGCAGCCCCATCCTGCCAGATACGCAGTATTTT. Residues: CASSPILPDTQYF.

This clonotype has just a few counts. CDR3 residues: CASSSWTGYNSPLHF. Here the CDR3 DNA reads TGCGCCAGCAGCTCATGGACAGGTTATAATTCACCCCTCCACTTT. The genes are TRBV5-1 and TRBJ1-6, with TRBD1 matching over 7 bases. The J segment lost 4 bases and the V segment lost 3 bases, leaving 4 bases of the junction unmatched. CDR3 length equals 15 residues. CDR1 is SGHRS, CDR2 YFSETQ, per germline.

This rearrangement joins TRBV20-1 to TRBJ2-7; D might be TRBD2 (6 bases). Germline V gene lookup returns CDR1 DFQATT and CDR2 SNEGSKA (reference sequence). V lost 3 bases and J lost 2, with 14 bases in between. The CDR3 has 14 amino acids. The CDR3 DNA is TGCAGTGCTAGGGGGCTAGGCGGGACCTACGAGCAGTACTTC. It encodes CSARGLGGTYEQYF.

This clonotype was seen only a few times. The chain recombines TRBV28 with TRBJ2-1; 9 bases fit TRBD2. Germline V gene lookup returns CDR1 MDHEN and CDR2 SYDVKM. The V and J ends lost 4 bases and 0 bases, in that order; junction bases with no gene match: 10. The CDR3 is made up of 18 amino acids. In nucleotides, the CDR3 is TGTGCCAGCAGTTCTCCGGCGGGAGGGATAATCTCCTACAATGAGCAGTTCTTC. Translating gives CASSSPAGGIISYNEQFF.

V gene TRBV9 combines with J gene TRBJ2-1; D possibly corresponds to TRBD2 (6 bases). Trimming pared 0 bases from V and 0 bases from J, leaving 19 bases between. This CDR3 has 19 residues. Looked up from germline, CDR1 is SGDLS and CDR2 is YYNGEE. The CDR3 protein is CASSVGGRWQRLSYNEQFF. The CDR3 bases are TGTGCCAGCAGCGTAGGAGGGAGGTGGCAGCGGCTCTCCTACAATGAGCAGTTCTTC.